This T cell receptor beta chain comes out of a study of T cell responses to AZD1222 COVID-19 vaccine. The method was immunoSEQ multiplex PCR; TCRdb's version includes in-frame clones alone and lacks a portion of them. The sample holds 110,000 or so clones, just over 85% seen once. The sample here was peripheral blood, taken on day 0 of AZD1222 vaccination. This sequence was found in an adult in good health.

The DNA for the CDR3 is TGTGCCAGCAGCGAAGGACTAGCGGGGGGTTATGAGACCCAGTACTTC. Its protein product is CASSEGLAGGYETQYF. This chain links TRBV7-2 with TRBJ2-5, with 14 bases that match TRBD2. CDR3 length: 16 residues. The junction had 7 bases not matched to a gene; V was cut back by 5 bases and J by 5 bases. CDR1 and CDR2 from the germline V gene are SGHTA and FQGNSA.